This T cell receptor (beta chain) stems from a study of T cells after yellow fever vaccination. As for the study in general: Low-cell-number fractions underwent preparation using SMART-Seq v4 Ultra Low Input. General study points: Clones that expanded after primary vaccination mostly reappeared after the booster (around 96% CD4, roughly 87% CD8).

A single record per CDR3 protein comes from TCRdb applying MiXCR to the 5' RACE reads. Of under 500,000 distinct CDR3 sequences in the sample, around 19% were seen once. From germline, CDR1 is DFQATT and CDR2 SNEGSKA (reference sequence). J lost 7 bases, V lost 2 bases, and 5 bases had no gene match. CDR3 length: 13 amino acids. This clonotype has only a few counts. Its specificity is unknown. The sequenced sample was PBMCs, obtained before the yellow fever booster vaccination. The chain combines TRBV20-1 with TRBJ1-3, with 7 bases fitting TRBD1. This TCR was recovered from a man younger than 35 who received the YFV17D yellow fever vaccine. For the CDR3, the DNA is TGCAGTGCTAGACTAGACAGGGAGAACACCATATATTTT. It is translated as CSARLDRENTIYF.